The 25 T cell receptor beta chains listed next were all sequenced from one sample in a study of blood T cell repertoires in COVID-19. The assay was immunoSEQ multiplex PCR, and TCRdb's table has in-frame clones only and misses some. The data show tens of thousands of clones, around 89% seen once. Material for sequencing was peripheral blood. The receptors here all came from a woman of 80 years or more with acute or convalescent COVID-19.

This clone appeared once. The rearrangement links TRBV5-1 to TRBJ2-1; 7 nucleotides align to TRBD2. This CDR3 has 15 amino acids. Germline CDR1 SGHRS, CDR2 YFSETQ. V lost 4 bases to trimming and J lost 9 bases; unmatched junction nucleotides: 13. The CDR3 DNA reads TGCGCCAGCAGCCTCGACGGGCGGGAGCGAGGTGAGCAGTTCTTC. It codes for CASSLDGRERGEQFF.

The chain has TRBV18 and TRBJ2-5; TRBD2 matches 11 bases. Per the germline V gene, CDR1 is KGHSH and CDR2 is LQKENI. Trimming took 3 bases from V and 1 from J; bases not matched to a gene: 4. The CDR3 length is 16 residues. The DNA of the CDR3 is TGTGCCAGCTCACCCTTAGCGGGGGGGCTCCAAGAGACCCAGTACTTC. The encoded protein is CASSPLAGGLQETQYF.

This clone has only one observation. CDR3 nucleotide sequence: TGCGCCAGCAGCCAAGATCCAAATCAGCCCCAGCATTTT. Translating gives CASSQDPNQPQHF. V and J are TRBV4-1 and TRBJ1-5; D remains unclear. The V gene's germline CDR1 is MGHRA and CDR2 YSYEKL. This CDR3 comprises 13 residues. V lost 0 bases and J 4 bases, leaving 4 bases between the germline ends.

This chain's CDR3 is CASSDSSDTEAFF. The CDR3 DNA reads TGTGCCAGCAGTGACTCGTCCGACACTGAAGCTTTCTTT. The chain joins TRBV6-4 to TRBJ1-1, with unresolved D. V lost 0 bases to trimming and J lost 3 bases, with 5 bases between them. The CDR3 spans 13 residues. Per germline, CDR1 MRHNA and CDR2 SNTAGT.

The chain recombines TRBV4-3 with TRBJ1-1; maybe TRBD1 (5 bases). V lost 1 base and J 2 bases, leaving 17 bases between the germline ends. Germline CDR1 and CDR2: LGHNA and YSLEER. The CDR3 is made up of 17 amino acids. DNA of the CDR3: TGCGCCAGCAGCCAAGTTCCCTACGGGGGGACCAACACTGAAGCTTTCTTT. Translated: CASSQVPYGGTNTEAFF.

This sequence joins TRBV2 and TRBJ2-1; possibly TRBD1 for D (6 bases). The germline CDR1 and CDR2 sequences are SNHLY and FYNNEI. Trimming left V 7 bases short and J 3 bases short, with 16 bases between. The CDR3 consists of 15 residues. CDR3 sequence: CASNPGQIFYNEQFF. In DNA form, the CDR3 reads TGTGCCAGCAATCCCGGACAGATTTTCTACAATGAGCAGTTCTTC.

This chain links TRBV14 with TRBJ1-3, with D unresolved. Looked up from germline, CDR1 is SGHDN and CDR2 is FVKESK. CDR3 length equals 16 residues. V dropped 4 bases and J dropped 5 bases, with 18 bases sitting between them. CDR3 DNA sequence: TGTGCCAGCAGCCCTGCCGGTCAAGAAAGCCGAAACACCATATATTTT. Its protein product is CASSPAGQESRNTIYF.

This rearrangement joins TRBV7-2 to TRBJ1-1, with D perhaps TRBD1 (6 bases). The CDR3 length is 15 residues. The V and J ends lost 1 base and 1 base respectively, with 10 bases between them. Germline CDR1 and CDR2: SGHTA and FQGNSA. DNA of the CDR3: TGTGCCAGCAGCTTAGACAGGGTCTCGAACACTGAAGCTTTCTTT. This translates into CASSLDRVSNTEAFF.

The chain is built from TRBV7-6 and TRBJ2-3; D might be TRBD1 (8 bases). The V gene lost 0 bases and the J gene lost 6 bases, with 16 bases spanning the gap. Germline assignment: CDR1 SGHVS and CDR2 FNYEAQ. There are 16 residues in the CDR3. In DNA form, the CDR3 reads TGTGCCAGCAGCTTAGCGATAGGACAGGGAGGGGATACGCAGTATTTT. Amino acid sequence: CASSLAIGQGGDTQYF. Complete variable domain (other parts from reference TRBV7-6 and TRBJ2-3): GAGVSQSPRYKVTKRGQDVALRCDPISGHVSLYWYRQALGQGPEFLTYFNYEAQQDKSGLPNDRFSAERPEGSISTLTIQRTEQRDSAMYRCASSLAIGQGGDTQYFGPGTRLTVL.

The CDR3 DNA reads TGTGCCAGCAGCTTAGCGTTGGGGGAGGGGGTCTATGGCTACACCTTC. Protein sequence: CASSLALGEGVYGYTF. The rearrangement joins TRBV7-2 to TRBJ1-2; weak D call: TRBD1 (6 bases). The CDR3 has 16 amino acids. V lost 0 bases and J lost 4, with 15 bases in between. Germline V gene data show CDR1 as SGHTA and CDR2 as FQGNSA.

V is TRBV3-1 (or the pseudogene TRBV3-2) and J is TRBJ2-3; TRBD1 agrees at 7 bases. V shed 4 bases, J shed 1 base, and the junction held 5 bases outside the gene matches. The CDR3 is made up of 15 amino acids. Per the germline V gene, CDR1 is LGHDT and CDR2 is YNNKEL (reference sequence). CDR3 sequence reads: CASSPRQGRTDTQYF. The CDR3 DNA follows: TGTGCCAGCAGCCCGAGACAGGGCCGCACAGATACGCAGTATTTT.

The chain uses TRBV6-5 and TRBJ1-1; D may be TRBD1 (5 bases). The V gene lost 3 bases and the J gene lost 1 base, with 6 bases spanning the gap. CDR3 length: 13 amino acids. The germline V gene has CDR1 MNHEY and CDR2 SVGAGI. Here the CDR3 reads CASSYDRNTEAFF. The DNA of the CDR3 is TGTGCCAGCAGTTATGACAGGAACACTGAAGCTTTCTTT.

The rearrangement joins TRBV6-5 to TRBJ2-2; 8 bases map to TRBD1. The CDR3 runs to 14 residues. Germline values: CDR1 MNHEY, CDR2 SVGAGI. The V gene end was trimmed by 6 bases and the J gene end by 3 bases; junction bases not matched to a gene: 3. The CDR3 DNA reads as TGTGCCAGCAGGTCGGACAGGGACACCGGGGAGCTGTTTTTT. This gives the protein CASRSDRDTGELFF.

The chain links TRBV19 to TRBJ1-5, with 9 bases identical to TRBD1. Looked up from germline, CDR1 is LNHDA and CDR2 is SQIVND (reference sequence). With 6 bases clipped from V and 9 bases from J, the junction kept 9 bases outside the gene matches. The CDR3 contains 14 residues. The DNA for the CDR3 is TGTGCCAGTAGACCCGGGACAGGGAAGGGGCCCCAGCATTTT. It codes for CASRPGTGKGPQHF.

The V call is TRBV2, the J call TRBJ2-7; D is perhaps TRBD2 (6 bases). The CDR3 is 15 residues long. Trimming took 1 base from V and 3 from J, leaving 13 bases between them. Per germline, CDR1 SNHLY and CDR2 FYNNEI. In DNA, the CDR3 is TGTGCCAGCAGTGAAGGCCGGGACTTAAACTACGAGCAGTACTTC. Translating gives CASSEGRDLNYEQYF.

This chain uses TRBV2 with TRBJ1-1; D gene ambiguous. Germline lookup yields CDR1 SNHLY and CDR2 FYNNEI. V gave up 3 bases and J gave up 6 bases, with 5 bases separating them. The CDR3 runs to 11 residues. The CDR3 loop reads CASSERAEAFF. Here the CDR3 DNA reads TGTGCCAGCAGTGAGAGGGCTGAAGCTTTCTTT.

This clone was recorded only once. The V and J genes are TRBV10-2 and TRBJ2-1; TRBD1 aligns across 8 bases. This CDR3 region has 14 residues. Losses at the gene ends were 4 bases for V and 9 bases for J; bases not matched to a gene: 8. The germline V gene has CDR1 WSHSY and CDR2 SAAADI. Here the CDR3 reads CASSVTYTGGEQFF. For the CDR3, the DNA is TGCGCCAGCAGTGTGACTTACACAGGGGGTGAGCAGTTCTTC.

The rearrangement links TRBV3-1 (or the pseudogene TRBV3-2) to TRBJ2-7; 7 nucleotides agree with TRBD1. This CDR3 comprises 12 residues. V shed 4 bases, J shed 4 bases, and the junction held 1 base outside the gene matches. The germline V gene encodes CDR1 LGHDT and CDR2 YNNKEL (reference sequence). The CDR3 region is CASSRQGYEQYF. DNA for the CDR3: TGTGCCAGCAGCCGACAGGGTTACGAGCAGTACTTC.

This chain connects TRBV4-2 to TRBJ1-2; 9 bases agree with TRBD1. This CDR3 spans 14 amino acids. Germline V gives CDR1 LGHNA, CDR2 YNFKEQ. V was pared by 1 base and J by 4 bases, with 1 base of the junction left unmatched. DNA for the CDR3: TGTGCCAGCAGCCAAGGACAGGGGGGCTATGGCTACACCTTC. Translation: CASSQGQGGYGYTF.

The chain links TRBV29-1 to TRBJ2-1, with 9 bases identical to TRBD2. V was pared by 5 bases and J by 0 bases, with 2 bases of the junction left unmatched. The CDR3 sequence is 14 residues long. Germline CDR1 is SQVTM and CDR2 is ANQGSEA. CDR3 DNA sequence: TGCAGCGTTAATAGCGGGAGCTCCTACAATGAGCAGTTCTTC. Translation gives CSVNSGSSYNEQFF.

This clone was counted once. The chain uses TRBV3-1 (or the pseudogene TRBV3-2) and TRBJ2-7; TRBD2 is a possible D gene (6 bases). Germline values: CDR1 LGHDT, CDR2 YNNKEL (reference sequence). Trimming took 4 bases from V and 0 from J, leaving 13 bases between them. The CDR3 runs 15 residues. As DNA, the CDR3 is TGTGCCAGCAGCCGGGGGATGGGGGGCTCCTACGAGCAGTACTTC. Translating it yields CASSRGMGGSYEQYF.

V and J are TRBV6-5 and TRBJ1-3; maybe TRBD1 (5 bases). CDR3 length equals 15 residues. Germline V gene data show CDR1 as MNHEY and CDR2 as SVGAGI. Trimming took 0 bases from V and 3 from J, leaving 9 bases between them. The CDR3 region has the DNA TGTGCCAGCAGTTACTCGTCAGGGTATGGAAACACCATATATTTT. Protein product: CASSYSSGYGNTIYF.

The rearrangement uses TRBV19 and TRBJ1-6; 8 bases agree with TRBD1. This CDR3 contains 14 residues. The germline gives CDR1 LNHDA, CDR2 SQIVND (reference sequence). V lost 9 bases and J lost 6; bases outside the gene matches: 7. The CDR3 DNA follows: TGTGCCAGCGTCCTCACAGGGGGTAATTCACCCCTCCACTTT. It codes for CASVLTGGNSPLHF.

The chain recombines TRBV4-1 with TRBJ2-5, with 8 positions matching TRBD1. Germline V gene lookup returns CDR1 MGHRA and CDR2 YSYEKL. The CDR3 loop spans 15 amino acids. The V gene end was trimmed by 1 base and the J gene end by 1 base; junction bases not matched to a gene: 2. CDR3 bases: TGCGCCAGCAGCCAAGCCGACAGGGGCCAAGAGACCCAGTACTTC. It encodes CASSQADRGQETQYF.

The rearrangement uses TRBV7-3 and TRBJ2-5; TRBD2 matches 7 bases. The V gene end was trimmed by 0 bases and the J gene end by 2 bases; junction bases not matched to a gene: 6. CDR1 SGHTA and CDR2 FQGTGA come from the germline V gene. The CDR3 is made up of 16 amino acids. The CDR3 sequence is CASSLTGGAGQETQYF. In DNA, the CDR3 is TGTGCCAGCAGCTTAACGGGAGGGGCCGGGCAAGAGACCCAGTACTTC.